This T cell receptor beta chain was captured in a study of PD-1 blockade in classical Hodgkin lymphoma. Concerning this clone itself: No antigen is known for it. Here the CDR3 omits its conserved ending phenylalanine or tryptophan, so a read error is the likely source. Because the CDR3's place on the DNA is in doubt, the DNA is left out and the CDR3 is given as listed by TCRdb.

Germline assignment: CDR1 SGHVS and CDR2 FNYEAQ. The CDR3 extends over 10 residues, inclusive of both ends. The protocol was immunoSEQ multiplex PCR, while the TCRdb copy is restricted to in-frame clones and leaves out a portion. The sample has over 70,000 clones, about nine tenths seen once; the top ten hold 2.9%. Study conclusions and caveats: Those starting nivolumab under 1 year post-ASCT were excluded. The baseline diversity of complete responders showed similarity to that of newly diagnosed patients. Whereas CD4+ TCR diversity had risen significantly by C4D1, CD8+ TCR diversity had not. Healthy donors were reported to have higher baseline TCR diversity than newly diagnosed patients.

Time point defined: cycle 4 day 1 (C4D1), after more than five weeks of nivolumab. Patients all relapsed after autologous stem cell transplantation, and there was variation in brentuximab vedotin exposure. The V call is TRBV7-6, the J call TRBJ1-1. The sequencing used peripheral blood mononuclear cells (PBMCs), collected before the fourth cycle of nivolumab. The TCR sequence derives from a human donor with classical Hodgkin lymphoma. CDR3 residues: CASSSRETFL.